The TCR beta chain described here comes from a study of long-term antiretroviral therapy in people with HIV. It was in the United States that all participants with HIV were treated. Samples held roughly 0.85-11 million cryopreserved PBMC, and DNA extraction followed. This was the immunoSEQ v3.0 assay at survey level. Sequencing was intended to reach 40,000-50,000 T-cell genomes per sample. Assay: immunoSEQ multiplex PCR; the TCRdb copy retains only in-frame clones and omits some. This table has approximately 30,000 clones, around 97% appearing once. The CDR3 has 14 residues. CDR1 is SGHNT and CDR2 is YYREEE in the germline V gene (reference sequence). The V gene lost 0 bases and the J gene lost 3 bases, with 6 bases spanning the gap.

Source: unsorted PBMCs, taken 7.6 years after starting antiretroviral therapy. The sequence was collected from a man aged 25 to 40 with HIV. The chain joins TRBV5-4 to TRBJ1-4, with TRBD1 as a possible D gene (5 bases). The CDR3 DNA follows: TGTGCCAGCAGCTTGGACAGGCCTAATGAAAAACTGTTTTTT. Protein sequence: CASSLDRPNEKLFF.